The 28 T cell receptor beta chains in this list originate from one sample, sequenced in a study of OX40 agonist ivuxolimab in advanced cancers. Clones were sequenced by immunoSEQ multiplex PCR, and TCRdb holds only the in-frame ones, with some missing. This sample has tens of thousands of clones, with approximately 92% found just once. This sample comprised CD4+ or CD8+ T cells sorted from blood, obtained in a trial of the OX40 agonist ivuxolimab. The receptors come from an adult with an advanced solid tumor such as melanoma, head and neck, liver or kidney cancer.

The J gene is TRBJ1-2, the V gene TRBV4-1; D is unresolved. CDR1 and CDR2 (germline): MGHRA, YSYEKL. The CDR3 runs 15 residues. The germline V and J ends were trimmed by 3 bases and 8 bases, with 19 bases remaining between them. The CDR3 region is CASSQAVGSLEGYTF. CDR3 in DNA: TGCGCCAGCAGCCAGGCCGTCGGCTCCCTGGAGGGCTACACCTTC.

The genes are TRBV6-1 and TRBJ2-7; D is uncertain. CDR1 is MNHNS, CDR2 SASEGT, per germline. This CDR3 is 15 amino acids long. V lost 2 bases to trimming and J lost 1 base, with 12 bases between them. CDR3 in amino acids: CASSEFGPNSYEQYF. CDR3 in DNA: TGTGCCAGCAGTGAATTCGGACCGAATTCCTACGAGCAGTACTTC.

The rearrangement joins TRBV27 to TRBJ1-2; tentative D call: TRBD1 (5 bases). This CDR3 comprises 15 residues. V shed 6 bases and J shed 3 bases, with 17 bases lying between them. Germline lookup yields CDR1 MNHEY and CDR2 SMNVEV (reference sequence). The CDR3 nucleotides read TGTGCCAGCAGCCAAATGACTGGGGGTGACTATGGCTACACCTTC. This gives the protein CASSQMTGGDYGYTF.

This clone was counted a single time. The rearrangement links TRBV5-6 to TRBJ1-1; tentative D call: TRBD1 (6 bases). CDR3 length equals 15 residues. Trimming took 2 bases from V and 6 from J, leaving 17 bases between them. The germline V gene has CDR1 SGHDT and CDR2 YYEEEE. CDR3 loop: CASSFGVGRGSEAFF. CDR3 in DNA: TGTGCCAGCAGCTTCGGAGTCGGCAGGGGCTCTGAAGCTTTCTTT.

The genes are TRBV10-3 and TRBJ1-2; possibly TRBD1 for D (5 bases). V lost 8 bases and J 3 bases, leaving 10 bases between the germline ends. The CDR3 has 12 residues. CDR1 ENHRY and CDR2 SYGVKD come from the germline V gene. In DNA, the CDR3 is TGTGCCATCCCCCAGGGAGACTATGGCTACACCTTC. It yields the protein CAIPQGDYGYTF.

V is TRBV27 and J is TRBJ2-5; D is uncertain. With the DNA end fitting TRBJ2-7 better, the J assignment may be wrong. CDR3 length equals 14 residues. Germline V gives CDR1 MNHEY, CDR2 SMNVEV (reference sequence). The CDR3 is CASRTPGRSYEQYF. The CDR3 coding sequence is TGTGCCAGTAGAACACCCGGACGGAGCTACGAGCAGTACTTC.

The J gene is TRBJ1-1, the V gene TRBV5-6; D might be TRBD1 (5 bases). The V end lost 1 base, the J end lost 4 bases, and 14 bases lay between the germline ends. Germline V gives CDR1 SGHDT, CDR2 YYEEEE. CDR3 length: 15 amino acids. As DNA, the CDR3 is TGTGCCAGCAGCTTGTGGGGTGGGGGACCCACTGAAGCTTTCTTT. Encoded protein: CASSLWGGGPTEAFF.

The chain carries TRBV11-2 and TRBJ1-3, with a weak D call TRBD1 (5 bases). Germline assignment: CDR1 SGHAT and CDR2 FQNNGV. Trimming took 8 bases from V and 7 from J, leaving 24 bases between them. The CDR3 spans 16 residues. In nucleotides, the CDR3 is TGTGCCAGCGCTCCACGCTTGGAGGGACTTTCGAACACCATATATTTT. Protein sequence: CASAPRLEGLSNTIYF.

The chain is built from TRBV2 and TRBJ2-7; 8 bases line up with TRBD1. CDR1 SNHLY and CDR2 FYNNEI come from the germline V gene. The CDR3 is 14 residues long. The V and J ends lost 6 bases and 2 bases, in that order; junction bases with no gene match: 6. CDR3 amino acids: CASSGGTGAYEQYF. The CDR3 coding sequence is TGTGCCAGCAGCGGTGGGACAGGAGCCTACGAGCAGTACTTC.

This clone showed up just once. V usage is TRBV19 and J usage is TRBJ1-1; TRBD1 matches at 9 bases. The CDR3 consists of 15 residues. Germline lookup yields CDR1 LNHDA and CDR2 SQIVND (reference sequence). V was pared by 3 bases and J by 1 base, with 3 bases of the junction left unmatched. CDR3 loop: CASSITGGGNTEAFF. Here the CDR3 DNA reads TGTGCCAGTAGTATCACAGGGGGCGGGAACACTGAAGCTTTCTTT.

This chain links TRBV6-5 with TRBJ2-1, with unresolved D. The germline V and J ends were trimmed by 4 bases and 6 bases, with 10 bases remaining between them. CDR1 and CDR2 (germline): MNHEY, SVGAGI. CDR3 length: 13 amino acids. For the CDR3, the DNA is TGTGCCAGCAGTTTCCCTACTCCCAATGAGCAGTTCTTC. The encoded protein is CASSFPTPNEQFF.

The rearrangement joins TRBV9 to TRBJ2-1; the D call may be TRBD1 or TRBD2 (6 bases each). The CDR3 runs to 17 residues. The V gene's germline CDR1 is SGDLS and CDR2 YYNGEE. Trimming left V 4 bases short and J 6 bases short, with 23 bases between. The CDR3 DNA is TGTGCCAGCAGCCACACAGGGACCCGAGGTAGCGGCAATGAGCAGTTCTTC. It yields the protein CASSHTGTRGSGNEQFF.

The V and J genes are TRBV9 and TRBJ2-2; D remains unclear. CDR1 is SGDLS and CDR2 is YYNGEE in the germline V gene. Trimming removed 3 bases at V and 4 bases at J, with 1 base between. The CDR3 sequence is 11 residues long. The DNA of the CDR3 is TGTGCCAGCAGCGCCACCGGGGAGCTGTTTTTT. It yields the protein CASSATGELFF.

The rearrangement uses TRBV5-1 and TRBJ1-3; D gene unclear. V was pared by 4 bases and J by 4 bases, with 15 bases between. Per germline, CDR1 SGHRS and CDR2 YFSETQ. The CDR3 contains 15 residues. As DNA, the CDR3 is TGCGCCAGCAGCACGGACCCAGCGCTCGGAAACACCATATATTTT. Encoded protein: CASSTDPALGNTIYF.

This rearrangement joins TRBV6-5 to TRBJ1-2; 9 positions match TRBD1. The germline V gene encodes CDR1 MNHEY and CDR2 SVGAGI. The trim removed 6 bases at V and 5 bases at J, leaving 7 bases unmatched. The length of the CDR3 is 14 residues. This CDR3 reads CASRVGQGRYGYTF. The CDR3 DNA follows: TGTGCCAGCAGGGTCGGACAGGGGAGATATGGCTACACCTTC.

V is TRBV6-5 and J is TRBJ2-3; D is possibly TRBD2 (5 bases). This CDR3 has 16 residues. V dropped 0 bases and J dropped 3 bases, with 13 bases sitting between them. Germline V gives CDR1 MNHEY, CDR2 SVGAGI. Written as DNA, the CDR3 is TGTGCCAGCAGTTACTCGGTCGGGGAACGGACAGATACGCAGTATTTT. Encoded protein: CASSYSVGERTDTQYF.

This chain links TRBV7-2 with TRBJ2-7, with D unclear. This CDR3 comprises 12 residues. Germline-derived CDR1 and CDR2 are SGHTA and FQGNSA. Trimming removed 5 bases at V and 2 bases at J, with 7 bases between. In nucleotides, the CDR3 is TGTGCCAGCAGCCCCGGGCCCTACGAGCAGTACTTC. Translation: CASSPGPYEQYF.

The chain joins TRBV11-1 to TRBJ1-1, with D possibly being TRBD1 (5 bases). The germline V and J ends were trimmed by 4 bases and 0 bases, with 15 bases remaining between them. Germline V gives CDR1 SGHAT, CDR2 FQDESV (reference sequence). The CDR3 consists of 16 residues. CDR3 nucleotides: TGTGCCAGCAGCTCGTACCTGAGGGGTATGAACACTGAAGCTTTCTTT. Its translation: CASSSYLRGMNTEAFF. The whole variable domain, filled in from reference TRBV11-1 and TRBJ1-1, reads EAEVAQSPRYKITEKSQAVAFWCDPISGHATLYWYRQILGQGPELLVQFQDESVVDDSQLPKDRFSAERLKGVDSTLKIQPAELGDSAMYLCASSSYLRGMNTEAFFGQGTRLTVV.

The J gene is TRBJ2-7, the V gene TRBV6-5; TRBD2 might be the D (6 bases). V dropped 6 bases and J dropped 5 bases, with 14 bases sitting between them. The CDR3 contains 13 residues. Germline V gives CDR1 MNHEY, CDR2 SVGAGI. The CDR3 is CASSFSGDDEQYF. The DNA of the CDR3 is TGTGCCAGCAGCTTCTCGGGGGATGACGAGCAGTACTTC.

V and J are TRBV9 and TRBJ2-5; D is perhaps TRBD1 or TRBD2 (6 bases each). Germline values: CDR1 SGDLS, CDR2 YYNGEE. The CDR3 is 14 residues long. Trimming cost V 3 bases and J 2 bases, with 11 bases left between them. The CDR3 region is CASSAGAGQETQYF. The CDR3 DNA reads as TGTGCCAGCAGCGCGGGGGCGGGGCAAGAGACCCAGTACTTC.

The J gene is TRBJ1-3, the V gene TRBV2; 8 nucleotides match TRBD1. Unmatched junction bases numbered 13, after V lost 0 bases and J lost 3 bases. This CDR3 is built from 19 residues. Germline V gene data show CDR1 as SNHLY and CDR2 as FYNNEI. The CDR3 DNA is TGTGCCAGCAGTGAAGCGCGTTCCGGGACAGGTACTAGTGGAAACACCATATATTTT. This translates into CASSEARSGTGTSGNTIYF.

The chain has TRBV9 and TRBJ2-1; the match to TRBD2 covers 9 bases. The CDR3 is 15 residues long. CDR1 is SGDLS, CDR2 YYNGEE, per germline. Trimming at V came to 0 bases and at J to 6 bases, leaving 4 bases not matched to a gene. The CDR3 coding sequence is TGTGCCAGCAGCGTAGGCGCGGGGGGGCCCAATGAGCAGTTCTTC. Translation: CASSVGAGGPNEQFF.

This rearrangement joins TRBV7-6 to TRBJ2-7; D is possibly TRBD1 (6 bases). CDR1 is SGHVS and CDR2 is FNYEAQ in the germline V gene. This CDR3 has 14 residues. Trimming removed 1 base at V and 2 bases at J, with 9 bases between. CDR3 amino acids: CASSLGDTAYEQYF. The CDR3 region has the DNA TGTGCCAGCAGCTTAGGGGACACCGCCTACGAGCAGTACTTC.

Only a few counts were recorded for this clone. The genes are TRBV4-1 and TRBJ2-1; TRBD2 matches 8 bases. Germline V gives CDR1 MGHRA, CDR2 YSYEKL. CDR3 size: 16 residues. V shed 4 bases and J 8 bases; nucleotides not matched to a gene: 13. CDR3 protein: CASSPGERGHVDEQFF. CDR3 bases: TGCGCCAGCAGCCCCGGCGAGCGGGGGCATGTGGATGAGCAGTTCTTC.

The rearrangement links TRBV27 to TRBJ1-5; no clear D. CDR1 and CDR2 from the germline V gene are MNHEY and SMNVEV (reference sequence). Trimming took off 3 bases at V and 2 bases at J, with 14 bases between the two ends. The CDR3 length is 16 residues. In nucleotides, the CDR3 is TGTGCCAGCAGTTTTGCGCAGGTGAGCGGCAATCAGCCCCAGCATTTT. Translation gives CASSFAQVSGNQPQHF.

CDR3 amino acids: CASSVVGGAYEQYF. The DNA of the CDR3 is TGTGCCAGCAGCGTAGTTGGAGGGGCCTACGAGCAGTACTTC. The chain couples TRBV9 to TRBJ2-7; maybe TRBD2 (6 bases). Trimming pared 0 bases from V and 2 bases from J, leaving 9 bases between. CDR1 is SGDLS, CDR2 YYNGEE, per germline. This CDR3 region has 14 residues.

V and J are TRBV27 and TRBJ1-2, with 9 bases matching TRBD1. The trim removed 5 bases at V and 6 bases at J, leaving 10 bases unmatched. This CDR3 comprises 15 residues. The germline V gene encodes CDR1 MNHEY and CDR2 SMNVEV (reference sequence). CDR3 protein: CASSPPPGTGNGYTF. The CDR3 region has the DNA TGTGCCAGCAGTCCCCCCCCCGGGACAGGGAATGGCTACACCTTC.

This chain uses TRBV4-1 with TRBJ2-3, with TRBD2 identical over 10 bases. Germline V lookup: CDR1 MGHRA, CDR2 YSYEKL. V shed 2 bases, J shed 5 bases, and the junction held 7 bases outside the gene matches. The CDR3 spans 16 residues. CDR3 DNA sequence: TGCGCCAGCAGCCAACAAGCGGGGGGGACAGTAGATACGCAGTATTTT. Its translation is CASSQQAGGTVDTQYF.